This TCR beta chain was captured by sequencing in a study of T cells in tuberculosis. The CDR3 totals 15 residues. Germline V gene lookup returns CDR1 SEHNR and CDR2 FQNEAQ (reference sequence). The V gene lost 8 bases and the J gene lost 0 bases, with 14 bases spanning the gap. The protocol was immunoSEQ multiplex PCR, while the TCRdb copy is restricted to in-frame clones and leaves out a portion. The repertoire has about 33,000 clones, roughly nine tenths of them found once; the top ten carry 5.5% to 7.5%. Time point given: new active TB diagnosis, blood taken before or within 7 days of starting treatment.

The V gene is TRBV7-9, the J gene TRBJ2-1, with a possible D match to TRBD1 (6 bases). The TCR comes from an adult with tuberculosis. Some clones in this sample may be carry-over from other donors' samples. Here the sequenced sample was PBMCs, taken at tuberculosis diagnosis. CDR3 sequence: CASLGQLSSYNEQFF. The DNA for the CDR3 is TGTGCCAGCCTAGGACAGCTCAGCTCCTACAATGAGCAGTTCTTC. Looking up the rest from reference TRBV7-9 and TRBJ2-1 gives the full variable domain: DTGVSQNPRHKITKRGQNVTFRCDPISEHNRLYWYRQTLGQGPEFLTYFQNEAQLEKSRLLSDRFSAERPKGSFSTLEIQRTEQGDSAMYLCASLGQLSSYNEQFFGPGTRLTVL.